This T cell receptor beta chain was sequenced during a study of blood T cell repertoires in COVID-19. Enrolled through a virtual design, the participants were between roughly 18 and 89 years of age and came from 24 US areas. As processed by the authors: By means of reference gene primer amplification, nucleated cell counts were estimated. The method was immunoSEQ multiplex PCR; TCRdb's version includes in-frame clones alone and lacks a portion of them. From that table come the V and J calls and clone size; the DNA was used to work out D and trimming. The data hold more than 350,000 clones, with 87% observed a single time. The sequencing sample was made of PBMCs or T cells enriched from blood (not recorded which). This receptor was taken from a woman aged 50 to 65 who had recovered from COVID-19.

The CDR3 protein is CASSYSITGFGYTF. The CDR3, as DNA: TGTGCCAGCAGTTACTCGATAACAGGGTTCGGCTACACCTTC. The chain links TRBV6-5 to TRBJ1-2; D may be TRBD1 (6 bases). There are 14 residues in the CDR3. V lost 0 bases and J 8 bases, leaving 13 bases between the germline ends. Germline CDR1 is MNHEY and CDR2 is SVGAGI.